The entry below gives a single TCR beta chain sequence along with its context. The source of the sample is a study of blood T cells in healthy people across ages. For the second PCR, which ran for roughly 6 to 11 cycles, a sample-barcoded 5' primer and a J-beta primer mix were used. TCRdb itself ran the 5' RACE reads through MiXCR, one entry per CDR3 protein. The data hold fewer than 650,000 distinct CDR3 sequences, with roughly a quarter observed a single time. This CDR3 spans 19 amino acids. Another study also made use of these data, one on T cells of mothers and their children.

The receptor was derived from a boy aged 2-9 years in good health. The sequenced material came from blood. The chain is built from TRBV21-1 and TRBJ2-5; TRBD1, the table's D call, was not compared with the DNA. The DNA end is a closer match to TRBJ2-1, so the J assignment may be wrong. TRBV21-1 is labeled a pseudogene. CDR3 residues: CASSKNQGEKHRTQNEQFF. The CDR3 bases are TGTGCCAGCAGCAAGAATCAGGGGGAAAAGCACAGAACGCAAAATGAGCAGTTCTTC.